The present entry profiles one TCR beta chain with its context. Researchers ran the PCR with 60 Vbeta and 13 Jbeta primers. The assay was immunoSEQ multiplex PCR, and TCRdb's table has in-frame clones only and misses some. This sample has under 80,000 clones, with about 77% found just once. The data belong to a study of cytomegalovirus exposure and HLA in healthy donors. V shed 0 bases and J 4 bases; nucleotides not matched to a gene: 7. CDR3 length equals 17 residues. Germline-derived CDR1 and CDR2 are SGHVS and FQNEAQ. This TCR was sampled from a young woman in good health and CMV-seronegative. The V and J genes are TRBV7-8 and TRBJ1-1, with 11 bases identical to TRBD1. Sequenced: PBMCs. CDR3 in DNA: TGTGCCAGCAGCTTAGCTGGGACAGGGGGTTGGAGCACTGAAGCTTTCTTT. Encoded protein: CASSLAGTGGWSTEAFF.